This is a list of T cell receptor beta chains from one sample in a study of memory CD4+ T cells and cytomegalovirus serostatus. Assay used: immunoSEQ multiplex PCR; TCRdb lists only in-frame clones, some missing. The profile shows about 43,000 clones, around four fifths of them singletons. Sequencing was carried out using memory CD4+ T cells from blood. The receptors stem from an adult in good health and CMV-seronegative. Both conserved end residues are part of each CDR3. D genes are given only for firm matches. Size values are once, few and many counts, or a class for expanded clones, and some rows have none.

J gene: TRBJ2-2
clone size: medium-sized
V gene: TRBV7-7
D gene: NA
CDR3 DNA: TGTGCCAGCAGCTTAAGCAGAGGGGGTGTAACCGGGGAGCTGTTTTTT
CDR3 protein: CASSLSRGGVTGELFF

J gene: TRBJ2-7
clone size: few
V gene: TRBV2
D gene: NA
CDR3 DNA: TGTGCCAGCAGACGACAGGAGAGCTCCTACGAGCAGTACTTC
CDR3 protein: CASRRQESSYEQYF

J gene: TRBJ2-3
clone size: NA
V gene: TRBV28
D gene: NA
CDR3 DNA: TGTGCCAGCAGTTTCTCAGAGGGTTTTAGCACAGATACGCAGTATTTT
CDR3 protein: CASSFSEGFSTDTQYF

J gene: TRBJ1-1
clone size: NA
V gene: TRBV29-1
D gene: NA
CDR3 DNA: TGCAGCGTTGAATGGCAGGGGATAACTGAAGCTTTCTTT
CDR3 protein: CSVEWQGITEAFF

J gene: TRBJ1-6
clone size: NA
V gene: TRBV19
D gene: NA
CDR3 DNA: TGTGCCAGTAGTCCCTCGAGGGTTTCACCCCTCCACTTT
CDR3 protein: CASSPSRVSPLHF

J gene: TRBJ2-7
clone size: NA
V gene: TRBV6-1
D gene: NA
CDR3 DNA: TGTGCCAGCAGGCTGACAGTCTCCTACGAGCAGTACTTC
CDR3 protein: CASRLTVSYEQYF

J gene: TRBJ2-1
clone size: NA
V gene: TRBV7-2
D gene: TRBD2
CDR3 DNA: TGTGCCAGCAGCTCACTAGCGGGTGATAGCGGGAAGCAGTTCTTC
CDR3 protein: CASSSLAGDSGKQFF

J gene: TRBJ2-7
clone size: once
V gene: TRBV25-1
D gene: NA
CDR3 DNA: TGTGCCAGCAGGGAAGCGGGTCAAAACTACGAGCAGTACTTC
CDR3 protein: CASREAGQNYEQYF

J gene: TRBJ1-2
clone size: NA
V gene: TRBV9
D gene: NA
CDR3 DNA: TGTGCCAGCAGCGCCCGGGACGCTGTACGTGGCTATGGCTACACCTTC
CDR3 protein: CASSARDAVRGYGYTF

J gene: TRBJ2-1
clone size: medium-sized
V gene: TRBV5-1
D gene: TRBD2
CDR3 DNA: TGCGCCAGCAGCTTGGATTCACGGGGGGGCAGAAATGAGCAGTTCTTC
CDR3 protein: CASSLDSRGGRNEQFF

J gene: TRBJ2-2
clone size: NA
V gene: TRBV7-3
D gene: NA
CDR3 DNA: TGTGCCAGCAGCTTAACTAACACCGGGGAGCTGTTTTTT
CDR3 protein: CASSLTNTGELFF

J gene: TRBJ2-1
clone size: NA
V gene: TRBV2
D gene: TRBD2
CDR3 DNA: TGTGCCAGCACTGGCGGGAGCTCCTACAATGAGCAGTTCTTC
CDR3 protein: CASTGGSSYNEQFF

J gene: TRBJ2-5
clone size: few
V gene: TRBV11-2
D gene: NA
CDR3 DNA: TGTGCCAGCAGCTCGAGGGGTTCTGGGCAAGAGACCCAGTACTTC
CDR3 protein: CASSSRGSGQETQYF

J gene: TRBJ2-3
clone size: NA
V gene: TRBV7-2
D gene: TRBD2
CDR3 DNA: TGTGCCAGCAGCTCACTAGCGGGGGGGACACCGGATACGCAGTATTTT
CDR3 protein: CASSSLAGGTPDTQYF

J gene: TRBJ1-6
clone size: NA
V gene: TRBV5-1
D gene: NA
CDR3 DNA: TGCGCCAGCAGCTTGTTAGGAACGGACGAGTTCGGTTCACCCCTCCACTTT
CDR3 protein: CASSLLGTDEFGSPLHF

J gene: TRBJ1-1
clone size: NA
V gene: TRBV7-9
D gene: NA
CDR3 DNA: TGTGCCAGCAGCTTAGCGGTGGGAGGACTTCCGGGGGTCGGCACTGAAGCTTTCTTT
CDR3 protein: CASSLAVGGLPGVGTEAFF

J gene: TRBJ2-7
clone size: NA
V gene: TRBV2
D gene: TRBD2
CDR3 DNA: TGTGCCAGCATGACCTACAGCCGGGGGGACGAGCAGTACTTC
CDR3 protein: CASMTYSRGDEQYF

J gene: TRBJ1-3
clone size: NA
V gene: TRBV5-8
D gene: NA
CDR3 DNA: TGTGCCAGCAGCTGGTCGGCGTCGGGAAACACCATATATTTT
CDR3 protein: CASSWSASGNTIYF

J gene: TRBJ1-1
clone size: NA
V gene: TRBV7-6
D gene: TRBD1
CDR3 DNA: TGTGCCAGCAGAGGAGACAGGGGGGACACTGAAGCTTTCTTT
CDR3 protein: CASRGDRGDTEAFF

J gene: TRBJ2-1
clone size: NA
V gene: TRBV9
D gene: TRBD1
CDR3 DNA: TGTGCCAGCAGCCCCCGAGGGGGACAGGGAAATGAGCAGTTCTTC
CDR3 protein: CASSPRGGQGNEQFF

J gene: TRBJ1-2
clone size: NA
V gene: TRBV7-8
D gene: NA
CDR3 DNA: TGTGCCAGCAGCCTTAGTGGACCATCTCGGGGCTACACCTTC
CDR3 protein: CASSLSGPSRGYTF

J gene: TRBJ1-6
clone size: NA
V gene: TRBV18
D gene: NA
CDR3 DNA: TGTGCCAGCTCACGCCGCGGGAGGGGAGATGATTCACCCCTCCACTTT
CDR3 protein: CASSRRGRGDDSPLHF

J gene: TRBJ2-1
clone size: NA
V gene: TRBV25-1
D gene: TRBD2
CDR3 DNA: TGTGCCAGCAGTGAAGGGACTAGCGGGAAGGTAAATGAGCAGTTCTTC
CDR3 protein: CASSEGTSGKVNEQFF

J gene: TRBJ1-2
clone size: NA
V gene: TRBV5-1
D gene: NA
CDR3 DNA: TGCGCCAGCAAGGACCCGAATAACTATGGCTACACCTTC
CDR3 protein: CASKDPNNYGYTF

J gene: TRBJ1-5
clone size: NA
V gene: TRBV7-3
D gene: NA
CDR3 DNA: TGTGCCAGCAGCTTCAGTCGTGGCCAGCCCCAGCATTTT
CDR3 protein: CASSFSRGQPQHF

J gene: TRBJ1-5
clone size: NA
V gene: TRBV9
D gene: TRBD1
CDR3 DNA: TGTGCCAGCAGCGGGGGACAGGGGGTTCAGCCCCAGCATTTT
CDR3 protein: CASSGGQGVQPQHF

J gene: TRBJ2-2
clone size: NA
V gene: TRBV11-3
D gene: NA
CDR3 DNA: TGTGCCAGCAGCCCAAGGACTGAGAACACCGGGGAGCTGTTTTTT
CDR3 protein: CASSPRTENTGELFF

J gene: TRBJ1-2
clone size: few
V gene: TRBV10-3
D gene: NA
CDR3 DNA: TGTGCCGTGGGGGCAGGGAACTATGGCTACACCTTC
CDR3 protein: CAVGAGNYGYTF

J gene: TRBJ2-2
clone size: NA
V gene: TRBV5-1
D gene: NA
CDR3 DNA: TGCGCCAGCAGCTTGGTAGGCGGTCGTACCGGGGAGCTGTTTTTT
CDR3 protein: CASSLVGGRTGELFF

J gene: TRBJ2-2
clone size: NA
V gene: TRBV5-6
D gene: NA
CDR3 DNA: TGTGCCAGCAGCTTGGACCTACAGGGAGCCCGCGCCGGGGAGCTGTTTTTT
CDR3 protein: CASSLDLQGARAGELFF

J gene: TRBJ2-5
clone size: once
V gene: TRBV5-1
D gene: NA
CDR3 DNA: TGCGCCAGCAGCTTGGATGGGAAATCTTCGGAGACCCAGTACTTC
CDR3 protein: CASSLDGKSSETQYF